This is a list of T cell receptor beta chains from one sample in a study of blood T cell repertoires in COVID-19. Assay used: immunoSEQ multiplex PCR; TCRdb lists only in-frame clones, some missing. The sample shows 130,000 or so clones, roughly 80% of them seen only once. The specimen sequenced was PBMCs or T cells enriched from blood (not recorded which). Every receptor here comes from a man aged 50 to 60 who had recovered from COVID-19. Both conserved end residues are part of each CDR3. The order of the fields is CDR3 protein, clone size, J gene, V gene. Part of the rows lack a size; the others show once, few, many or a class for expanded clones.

cdr3_aa: CASSLSETQYF
clone_size: NA
j_call: TRBJ2-5
v_call: TRBV5-4

cdr3_aa: CASRASTYEQYF
clone_size: NA
j_call: TRBJ2-7
v_call: TRBV28

cdr3_aa: CASSSSRQMNTEAFF
clone_size: once
j_call: TRBJ1-1
v_call: TRBV28

cdr3_aa: CSARDSNGYTF
clone_size: NA
j_call: TRBJ1-2
v_call: TRBV20-1

cdr3_aa: CASSSQQGDTQYF
clone_size: NA
j_call: TRBJ2-3
v_call: TRBV12-3/TRBV12-4

cdr3_aa: CASSNHMGDRGLYYGYTF
clone_size: once
j_call: TRBJ1-2
v_call: TRBV21-1

cdr3_aa: CASSFRGWEKLFF
clone_size: NA
j_call: TRBJ1-4
v_call: TRBV28

cdr3_aa: CASSSTYRDSTYEQYF
clone_size: NA
j_call: TRBJ2-7
v_call: TRBV6-2/TRBV6-3

cdr3_aa: CASSLTGTEAFF
clone_size: NA
j_call: TRBJ1-1
v_call: TRBV9

cdr3_aa: CASSLASGGINSYEQYF
clone_size: NA
j_call: TRBJ2-7
v_call: TRBV7-8

cdr3_aa: CASSLRPGGRETQYF
clone_size: NA
j_call: TRBJ2-5
v_call: TRBV5-5

cdr3_aa: CASSYRRDGYTF
clone_size: NA
j_call: TRBJ1-2
v_call: TRBV12-3/TRBV12-4

cdr3_aa: CASRSGQGNYNSPLHF
clone_size: NA
j_call: TRBJ1-6
v_call: TRBV5-1

cdr3_aa: CAWSVNPTSGGRDTQYF
clone_size: once
j_call: TRBJ2-3
v_call: TRBV30

cdr3_aa: CASSLRGQGGEQYF
clone_size: NA
j_call: TRBJ2-7
v_call: TRBV7-9

cdr3_aa: CASSRRQGANSNYGYTF
clone_size: NA
j_call: TRBJ1-2
v_call: TRBV19

cdr3_aa: CASSGERGAIYNEQFF
clone_size: NA
j_call: TRBJ2-1
v_call: TRBV19

cdr3_aa: CASSQELSRTEAFF
clone_size: NA
j_call: TRBJ1-1
v_call: TRBV14

cdr3_aa: CASTVGGGSYNEQFF
clone_size: NA
j_call: TRBJ2-1
v_call: TRBV28

cdr3_aa: CASSLERDRGQNTGELFF
clone_size: few
j_call: TRBJ2-2
v_call: TRBV7-2

cdr3_aa: CSVWRTGVTGELFF
clone_size: few
j_call: TRBJ2-2
v_call: TRBV29-1

cdr3_aa: CASSLGPQGAGEQFF
clone_size: NA
j_call: TRBJ2-1
v_call: TRBV7-8

cdr3_aa: CASSLGSLTGSAETQYF
clone_size: NA
j_call: TRBJ2-5
v_call: TRBV7-2

cdr3_aa: CASSIQGTEAFF
clone_size: NA
j_call: TRBJ1-1
v_call: TRBV28

cdr3_aa: CASRRGDTQYF
clone_size: NA
j_call: TRBJ2-3
v_call: TRBV12-3/TRBV12-4

cdr3_aa: CASTIAPPADREVYGYTF
clone_size: few
j_call: TRBJ1-2
v_call: TRBV7-8

cdr3_aa: CATREGYTF
clone_size: NA
j_call: TRBJ1-2
v_call: TRBV24-1

cdr3_aa: CASSVAVDTQYF
clone_size: once
j_call: TRBJ2-3
v_call: TRBV9

cdr3_aa: CASSDQLAGGHNEQFF
clone_size: few
j_call: TRBJ2-1
v_call: TRBV9

cdr3_aa: CASSLAGTANTEAFF
clone_size: NA
j_call: TRBJ1-1
v_call: TRBV5-4

cdr3_aa: CASSQAGVSYEQYF
clone_size: medium-sized
j_call: TRBJ2-7
v_call: TRBV3-1/TRBV3-2

cdr3_aa: CASSPRTSLEKLFF
clone_size: NA
j_call: TRBJ1-4
v_call: TRBV5-1

cdr3_aa: CAGLRQGSYEQYF
clone_size: NA
j_call: TRBJ2-7
v_call: TRBV5-4

cdr3_aa: CASSWAEGEQYF
clone_size: NA
j_call: TRBJ2-7
v_call: TRBV7-2

cdr3_aa: CASSDSGRQAFF
clone_size: NA
j_call: TRBJ1-1
v_call: TRBV6-1

cdr3_aa: CASSIGQAKNIQYF
clone_size: NA
j_call: TRBJ2-4
v_call: TRBV19

cdr3_aa: CASSSPRVSYEQYF
clone_size: NA
j_call: TRBJ2-7
v_call: TRBV6-5

cdr3_aa: CASSQSEVRGSKLFF
clone_size: NA
j_call: TRBJ1-4
v_call: TRBV23-1

cdr3_aa: CASSSSGNPGGNTIYF
clone_size: NA
j_call: TRBJ1-3
v_call: TRBV7-9

cdr3_aa: CASSLRQGQGAFF
clone_size: NA
j_call: TRBJ1-1
v_call: TRBV7-3

cdr3_aa: CASSGDSTGSRSPAFF
clone_size: NA
j_call: TRBJ1-1
v_call: TRBV2

cdr3_aa: CSAFRTGKGTTEAFF
clone_size: NA
j_call: TRBJ1-1
v_call: TRBV29-1

cdr3_aa: CASSDRGNIQYF
clone_size: NA
j_call: TRBJ2-4
v_call: TRBV9

cdr3_aa: CASSESTYSGQYF
clone_size: once
j_call: TRBJ2-7
v_call: TRBV2

cdr3_aa: CASSSGTESSSNEKLFF
clone_size: once
j_call: TRBJ1-4
v_call: TRBV6-2/TRBV6-3

cdr3_aa: CASSFSGEQYF
clone_size: NA
j_call: TRBJ2-7
v_call: TRBV7-9

cdr3_aa: CASSPLGQSYEQYF
clone_size: NA
j_call: TRBJ2-7
v_call: TRBV18

cdr3_aa: CASSYAQQPQHF
clone_size: NA
j_call: TRBJ1-5
v_call: TRBV6-2/TRBV6-3

cdr3_aa: CASSLRTANTEAFF
clone_size: once
j_call: TRBJ1-1
v_call: TRBV6-2/TRBV6-3

cdr3_aa: CASSPLAGGEKETQYF
clone_size: NA
j_call: TRBJ2-5
v_call: TRBV18

cdr3_aa: CASSFSAGFNSPLHF
clone_size: NA
j_call: TRBJ1-6
v_call: TRBV5-4

cdr3_aa: CSRDRGETQYF
clone_size: once
j_call: TRBJ2-5
v_call: TRBV20-1

cdr3_aa: CASSQEVGGASNEQFF
clone_size: NA
j_call: TRBJ2-1
v_call: TRBV4-2